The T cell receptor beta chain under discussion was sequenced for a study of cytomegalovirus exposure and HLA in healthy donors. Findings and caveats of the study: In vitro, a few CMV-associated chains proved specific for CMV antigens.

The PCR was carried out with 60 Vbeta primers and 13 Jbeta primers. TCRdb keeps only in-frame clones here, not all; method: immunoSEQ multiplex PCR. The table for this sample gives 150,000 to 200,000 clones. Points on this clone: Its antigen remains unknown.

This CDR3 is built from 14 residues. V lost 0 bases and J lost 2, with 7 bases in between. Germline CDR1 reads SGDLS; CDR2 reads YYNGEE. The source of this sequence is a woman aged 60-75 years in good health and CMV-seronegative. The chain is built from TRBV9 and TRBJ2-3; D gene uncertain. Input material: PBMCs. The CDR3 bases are TGTGCCAGCAGCGTAGTGGCCAACACAGATACGCAGTATTTT. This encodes CASSVVANTDTQYF.